The rows below give T cell receptor beta chains drawn from one sample of a study of blood T cell repertoires in COVID-19. Some clones are missing from TCRdb's copy, which holds only in-frame ones; the method was immunoSEQ multiplex PCR. The sample yields approximately 88,000 clones, under 90% seen once. Sequencing input: peripheral blood. All receptors derive from a woman in her seventies with acute or convalescent COVID-19. CDR3s include the opening cysteine and the closing phenylalanine or tryptophan. The D gene is left open where the match is weak. Not all rows give a size; the values are once, few, many and, for expanded clones, a class.

v_call	d_call	j_call	clone_size	cdr3_aa	cdr3_nt
TRBV12-5	-	TRBJ2-1	-	CAGGVPLIYNEQFF	TGTGCTGGAGGGGTTCCTTTGATCTACAATGAGCAGTTCTTC
TRBV9	-	TRBJ1-3	-	CASLKGVSGNTIYF	TGTGCCAGCCTGAAAGGGGTCTCTGGAAACACCATATATTTT
TRBV6-6	-	TRBJ1-3	-	CASYRAQGNTIYF	TGTGCCTCATACAGGGCGCAAGGAAACACCATATATTTT
TRBV5-4	-	TRBJ2-3	-	CASHPPDTDTQYF	TGTGCCAGCCACCCCCCAGACACAGATACGCAGTATTTT
TRBV6-5	-	TRBJ1-1	-	CASMRRDTEAFF	TGTGCCAGCATGAGGCGGGACACTGAAGCTTTCTTT
TRBV3-1/TRBV3-2	-	TRBJ2-1	-	CASSQGTGKREFF	TGTGCCAGCAGCCAGGGAACAGGCAAAAGGGAGTTCTTC
TRBV11-3	TRBD1	TRBJ1-2	-	CASSVNRGGYTF	TGTGCCAGCAGCGTTAACAGGGGCGGCTACACCTTC
TRBV29-1	-	TRBJ2-5	-	CSVEEGAVEETQYF	TGCAGCGTTGAAGAGGGGGCAGTTGAAGAGACCCAGTACTTC
TRBV18	-	TRBJ1-1	-	CASSQGVGLDTEAFF	TGTGCCAGCTCGCAAGGGGTTGGTCTAGACACTGAAGCTTTCTTT
TRBV10-3	TRBD1	TRBJ1-1	-	CAISAGQGTVDTEAFF	TGTGCCATCAGTGCCGGACAGGGCACGGTGGACACTGAAGCTTTCTTT
TRBV5-1	-	TRBJ1-2	-	CASSTFTGMNYGYTF	TGCGCCAGCAGCACGTTCACAGGGATGAACTATGGCTACACCTTC
TRBV10-1	TRBD1	TRBJ1-6	-	CASSESTGLNSPLHF	TGCGCCAGCAGTGAGTCGACAGGGTTAAATTCACCCCTCCACTTT
TRBV3-1/TRBV3-2	-	TRBJ1-2	-	CASSQGRGPNYGYTF	TGTGCCAGCAGCCAAGGGCGGGGACCTAACTATGGCTACACCTTC
TRBV7-8	TRBD1	TRBJ1-1	-	CASSLVGAPGGSTFF	TGTGCCAGCAGCTTAGTTGGGGCCCCAGGGGGCTCGACTTTCTTT
TRBV3-1/TRBV3-2	-	TRBJ2-2	-	CASSQEAEASSTGELFF	TGTGCCAGCAGCCAAGAAGCGGAAGCATCGAGCACCGGGGAGCTGTTTTTT
TRBV30	TRBD1	TRBJ1-2	once	CAWTGGYGYTF	TGTGCCTGGACAGGGGGCTATGGCTACACCTTC
TRBV11-2	-	TRBJ2-5	-	CASRSGWVIKETQYF	TGTGCCAGCAGGAGCGGTTGGGTTATTAAAGAGACCCAGTACTTC
TRBV28	TRBD2	TRBJ2-5	-	CASSFLSGGGQETQYF	TGTGCCAGCAGTTTTCTTAGCGGGGGGGGACAAGAGACCCAGTACTTC
TRBV5-6	-	TRBJ1-5	-	CASSFWGRGQPQHF	TGTGCCAGCAGCTTCTGGGGTAGGGGACAGCCCCAGCATTTT
TRBV28	-	TRBJ2-5	-	CASSSGGGRETQYF	TGTGCCAGCAGTTCTGGGGGGGGGCGGGAGACCCAGTACTTC
TRBV19	TRBD2	TRBJ2-5	-	CASSIRGLAGGGETQYF	TGTGCCAGTAGTATACGGGGACTAGCGGGAGGAGGAGAGACCCAGTACTTC
TRBV10-1	TRBD1	TRBJ2-1	-	CASSDQGVHNEQFF	TGCGCCAGCAGTGACCAGGGGGTGCACAATGAGCAGTTCTTC
TRBV9	TRBD2	TRBJ2-2	-	CASSVVTSGGTGELFF	TGTGCCAGCAGCGTAGTTACCAGCGGGGGGACCGGGGAGCTGTTTTTT
TRBV12-3/TRBV12-4	TRBD1	TRBJ1-2	-	CASSRWTGGGYTF	TGTGCCAGCAGCCGATGGACAGGGGGTGGCTACACCTTC
TRBV2	-	TRBJ1-5	few	CASSERQGLNQPQHF	TGTGCCAGCAGTGAACGCCAGGGATTAAATCAGCCCCAGCATTTT
TRBV28	TRBD1	TRBJ1-2	-	CASRMGQGGYGYTF	TGTGCCAGCAGAATGGGACAGGGGGGCTATGGCTACACCTTC
TRBV9	TRBD1	TRBJ1-1	-	CASSPRQGGLMNTEAFF	TGTGCCAGCAGCCCCCGACAGGGGGGTCTTATGAACACTGAAGCTTTCTTT
TRBV19	TRBD1	TRBJ2-5	-	CASSSGQVSIAETQYF	TGTGCCAGTAGTTCCGGACAGGTCTCAATAGCGGAGACCCAGTACTTC
TRBV9	-	TRBJ1-1	-	CASSLQPTGSGTEAFF	TGTGCCAGCAGCCTCCAACCAACAGGTTCGGGCACTGAAGCTTTCTTT
TRBV29-1	TRBD2	TRBJ2-3	-	CSVKTSGGADTQYF	TGCAGCGTAAAAACTAGCGGGGGGGCAGATACGCAGTATTTT
TRBV3-1/TRBV3-2	-	TRBJ1-6	-	CASSRGQYNSPLHF	TGTGCCAGCAGCCGAGGACAGTATAATTCACCCCTCCACTTT
TRBV5-1	-	TRBJ2-1	-	CASSSDSSPNEQFF	TGCGCCAGCAGCTCCGACTCCTCCCCCAATGAGCAGTTCTTC
TRBV19	-	TRBJ1-2	few	CASSMRQGYTF	TGTGCCAGTAGTATGCGACAGGGCTACACCTTC
TRBV7-9	TRBD2	TRBJ2-3	-	CASSQGTSETDTQYF	TGTGCCAGCAGCCAAGGGACTAGCGAGACAGATACGCAGTATTTT
TRBV5-8	-	TRBJ2-4	-	CASSLVPVAKNIQYF	TGTGCCAGCAGCCTCGTTCCAGTAGCCAAAAACATTCAGTACTTC
TRBV5-1	-	TRBJ2-1	-	CASSLGLVGDNEQFF	TGCGCCAGCAGCTTGGGACTAGTTGGTGACAATGAGCAGTTCTTC
TRBV2	TRBD1	TRBJ1-1	-	CASSTLRDRVEAFF	TGTGCCAGCAGCACACTCAGGGACAGGGTTGAAGCTTTCTTT
TRBV7-2	-	TRBJ1-1	few	CASSLVGGRATEAFF	TGTGCCAGCAGCTTAGTCGGGGGGCGCGCCACTGAAGCTTTCTTT
TRBV5-6	TRBD1	TRBJ2-1	-	CASSPRGTGLHEQFF	TGTGCCAGCAGCCCGCGGGGGACAGGGCTACATGAGCAGTTCTTC
TRBV12-5	-	TRBJ2-2	-	CASGLARGAGTGELFF	TGTGCTAGTGGTTTGGCCAGGGGGGCCGGAACCGGGGAGCTGTTTTTT
TRBV5-1	-	TRBJ1-1	-	CASSLSLSAETEAFF	TGCGCCAGCAGCTTGTCTCTGTCCGCGGAGACTGAAGCTTTCTTT
TRBV7-2	TRBD2	TRBJ2-3	-	CASSLVLGLATDTQYF	TGTGCCAGCAGCTTAGTTTTGGGACTAGCAACAGATACGCAGTATTTT
TRBV3-1/TRBV3-2	TRBD1	TRBJ1-1	-	CASSHRDRGGNTEAFF	TGTGCCAGCAGCCACAGGGACAGGGGGGGGAACACTGAAGCTTTCTTT
TRBV27	-	TRBJ2-1	-	CASSRYGNYNEQFF	TGTGCCAGCAGTAGATACGGGAATTACAATGAGCAGTTCTTC
TRBV27	TRBD1	TRBJ1-2	-	CASSSVSTGSYGYTF	TGTGCCAGCAGTTCCGTTTCGACAGGGAGCTATGGCTACACCTTC
TRBV6-5	-	TRBJ1-1	once	CATYRQYEAFF	TGTGCCACCTATCGACAGTATGAAGCTTTCTTT
TRBV21-1	-	TRBJ1-1	-	CATTMGTGGWNTEAFF	TGTGCCACCACCATGGGGACCGGGGGTTGGAACACTGAAGCTTTCTTT
TRBV15	-	TRBJ2-5	-	CATSRDVGGRETQYF	TGTGCCACCAGCAGAGATGTAGGGGGTCGAGAGACCCAGTACTTC
TRBV7-6	TRBD1	TRBJ2-4	-	CASSLGTGGERGAKNIQYF	TGTGCCAGCAGCTTGGGGACAGGAGGGGAAAGAGGAGCCAAAAACATTCAGTACTTC
TRBV10-2	-	TRBJ1-3	-	CASRQVTGNTIYF	TGCGCCAGTCGACAGGTGACTGGAAACACCATATATTTT
TRBV29-1	-	TRBJ1-5	-	CSVVGEGNQPQHF	TGCAGCGTTGTTGGTGAGGGCAATCAGCCCCAGCATTTT
TRBV29-1	TRBD1	TRBJ1-2	-	CSVEAGGRNYGYTF	TGCAGCGTTGAGGCAGGGGGCAGGAACTATGGCTACACCTTC
TRBV24-1	-	TRBJ2-2	-	CATRSGTTGELFF	TGTGCCACCAGGTCAGGAACCACCGGGGAGCTGTTTTTT
TRBV28	-	TRBJ1-5	once	CASSFTGTGNQPQHF	TGTGCCAGCAGTTTCACAGGCACTGGCAATCAGCCCCAGCATTTT
TRBV5-4	TRBD1	TRBJ1-6	-	CASSLNKGTGHYSPLHF	TGTGCCAGCAGCTTGAATAAGGGGACAGGGCACTACTCACCCCTCCACTTT
TRBV28	-	TRBJ1-2	-	CASSLEGPYGYTF	TGTGCCAGCAGTTTGGAGGGCCCCTATGGCTACACCTTC
TRBV7-9	-	TRBJ1-2	once	CASSRVLQRGANYGYTF	TGTGCCAGCAGCCGAGTTCTTCAGCGGGGAGCTAACTATGGCTACACCTTC